This TCR beta chain comes out of a study of T cell responses to AZD1222 COVID-19 vaccine. Across the whole study: Both about-4-week and about-12-week second-dose recipients were combined. Study outcomes and limitations: Spike-wide vaccine-associated CD4 TCRs dominated at 160-218 and 743-854. Only a handful of people who got AZD1222 tested seropositive at baseline. Donors skewed white British and female; clonal diversity was possibly underestimated.

Comments on this clone: Its antigen is not identified.

The data were produced by immunoSEQ multiplex PCR, yet TCRdb's version contains in-frame clones alone and is incomplete. Of roughly 150,000 clones in the sample, 80% to 90% were seen once. The sequencing used peripheral blood, collected on day 0 of AZD1222 vaccination. This sequence originates from an adult in good health.

CDR3 region: CASSYSTAVEQFF. Here the CDR3 DNA reads TGTGCCAGCAGTTACTCGACAGCTGTGGAGCAGTTCTTC. V gene TRBV6-2 or TRBV6-3 combines with J gene TRBJ2-1; a possible D gene is TRBD1 (5 bases). This CDR3 is built from 13 residues. Deletions cut 0 bases from V and 10 bases from J, with 10 bases between. CDR1 and CDR2 (germline): MNHEY, SVGEGT.